Following are 11 T cell receptor beta chains from one sample sequenced in a study of Graves' ophthalmopathy and Graves' hyperthyroidism. Amplification of the TCR beta CDR3 regions used RNA transcripts (as template). Second-round multiplex PCR came after first-round RT-PCR with HTBI primers. From the multiplex PCR reads, TCRdb called clonotypes with MiXCR, one entry per CDR3 protein. The sample contains 900,000 to 1,200,000 distinct CDR3 sequences, approximately 35% of which appear only once. The sample was peripheral blood or thyroid tissue (not recorded which). The receptors were sampled from an adult man with Graves' hyperthyroidism.

CDR3 in amino acids: CSVEGQPNTGELFF. Here the CDR3 DNA reads TGCAGCGTTGAGGGACAGCCGAACACCGGGGAGCTGTTTTTT. The chain combines TRBV29-1 with TRBJ2-2; 7 nucleotides match TRBD1. Germline CDR1 SQVTM, CDR2 ANQGSEA. V was pared by 3 bases and J by 0 bases, with 1 base of the junction left unmatched. The CDR3 spans 14 residues.

The sample holds many counts of this clonotype. V gene TRBV9 combines with J gene TRBJ2-2, with D hard to call. The CDR3 spans 14 residues. The V end was cut by 0 bases, the J end by 5 bases, with 8 bases between. Germline V CDR1 and CDR2: SGDLS, YYNGEE. The CDR3 nucleotides read TGTGCCAGCAGCGTAGCTACGTCGACCGGGGAGCTGTTTTTT. Translating it yields CASSVATSTGELFF. The complete variable domain, with remaining parts taken from reference TRBV9 and TRBJ2-2, reads DSGVTQTPKHLITATGQRVTLRCSPRSGDLSVYWYQQSLDQGLQFLIQYYNGEERAKGNILERFSAQQFPDLHSELNLSSLELGDSALYFCASSVATSTGELFFGEGSRLTVL.

The chain links TRBV7-9 to TRBJ1-6; D is unclear. The CDR3 consists of 15 residues. CDR1 is SEHNR, CDR2 FQNEAQ, per germline (reference sequence). The ends were cut back, 1 base at V and 7 bases at J, with 11 bases in the middle. The CDR3 DNA follows: TGTGCCAGCAGCTTAGGCGCCCTGAGGAATTCACCCCTCCACTTT. Its translation: CASSLGALRNSPLHF.

This clonotype was seen more than once but under ten times. The chain is built from TRBV7-3 and TRBJ2-7, with D perhaps matching TRBD2 (5 bases). Germline V gene data show CDR1 as SGHTA and CDR2 as FQGTGA. Trimming cost V 2 bases and J 0 bases, with 14 bases left between them. The CDR3 has 16 amino acids. The CDR3 nucleotides are TGTGCCAGCAGCTTAGTCAGAGCGGTCAGCTCCTACGAGCAGTACTTC. It translates to CASSLVRAVSSYEQYF. The complete variable domain, with remaining parts taken from reference TRBV7-3 and TRBJ2-7, reads GAGVSQTPSNKVTEKGKYVELRCDPISGHTALYWYRQSLGQGPEFLIYFQGTGAADDSGLPNDRFFAVRPEGSVSTLKIQRTERGDSAVYLCASSLVRAVSSYEQYFGPGTRLTVT.

This clonotype was counted a single time. This chain joins TRBV7-2 and TRBJ1-2, with unresolved D. Germline CDR1 SGHTA, CDR2 FQGNSA. This CDR3 is built from 14 residues. Deletions cut 1 base from V and 4 bases from J, with 10 bases between. CDR3 loop: CASSLDKGGYGYTF. For the CDR3, the DNA is TGTGCCAGCAGCTTAGATAAGGGCGGCTATGGCTACACCTTC.

J is TRBJ2-5 and V is TRBV29-1; D is unresolved. The length of the CDR3 is 10 residues. V was clipped by 0 bases and J by 6 bases, with 2 bases between them. CDR1 is SQVTM and CDR2 is ANQGSEA in the germline V gene. CDR3 protein: CSVEEQTQYF. The CDR3, as DNA: TGCAGCGTTGAAGAGCAGACCCAGTACTTC.

The chain carries TRBV30 and TRBJ1-2, with 9 nucleotides matching TRBD1. This CDR3 has 14 residues. With 4 bases clipped from V and 6 bases from J, the junction kept 9 bases outside the gene matches. The germline V gene encodes CDR1 GTSNPN and CDR2 SVGIG (reference sequence). This CDR3 is CAWIGTGRKNGYTF. The CDR3 region has the DNA TGTGCCTGGATTGGGACAGGGAGGAAGAATGGCTACACCTTC.

With regard to this clonotype: This may arise from a read error, as a much more abundant clone is one base away. V usage is TRBV7-9 and J usage is TRBJ2-5; tentatively, D is TRBD2 (5 bases). This CDR3 region has 15 residues. Trimming stripped 3 bases from V and 3 bases from J, with 14 bases between. Germline values: CDR1 SEHNR, CDR2 FQNEAQ (reference sequence). The CDR3: CASSLEWTEEETQYF. CDR3 nucleotide sequence: TGTGCCAGCAGCTTGGAGTGGACTGAGGAAGAGACCCAGTACTTC.

This clonotype has ten or more counts. The gene calls are TRBV4-1 and TRBJ2-2; TRBD1 might be the D (6 bases). Trimming shortened V by 1 base and J by 1 base, and 13 bases separated the two germline ends. The CDR3 extends over 17 amino acids. Germline CDR1 is MGHRA and CDR2 is YSYEKL. This CDR3 is CASSQGSGALNTGELFF. The CDR3 nucleotides are TGCGCCAGCAGCCAAGGGTCAGGGGCGCTGAACACCGGGGAGCTGTTTTTT.

The J gene is TRBJ1-6, the V gene TRBV10-3; D gene unclear. In germline, CDR1 is ENHRY, CDR2 SYGVKD. V gave up 1 base and J gave up 8 bases, with 6 bases separating them. The CDR3 extends over 13 amino acids. The DNA for the CDR3 is TGTGCCATCAGTGAGTTGACTGATTCACCCCTCCACTTT. This sequence encodes CAISELTDSPLHF.

V and J are TRBV11-2 and TRBJ1-6, with D tentatively TRBD1 (5 bases). V gave up 3 bases and J gave up 8 bases, with 14 bases separating them. Per germline, CDR1 SGHAT and CDR2 FQNNGV. This CDR3 spans 15 amino acids. Here the CDR3 reads CASSFGAQGDSPLHF. In DNA, the CDR3 is TGTGCCAGCAGCTTTGGGGCCCAGGGAGATTCACCCCTCCACTTT.